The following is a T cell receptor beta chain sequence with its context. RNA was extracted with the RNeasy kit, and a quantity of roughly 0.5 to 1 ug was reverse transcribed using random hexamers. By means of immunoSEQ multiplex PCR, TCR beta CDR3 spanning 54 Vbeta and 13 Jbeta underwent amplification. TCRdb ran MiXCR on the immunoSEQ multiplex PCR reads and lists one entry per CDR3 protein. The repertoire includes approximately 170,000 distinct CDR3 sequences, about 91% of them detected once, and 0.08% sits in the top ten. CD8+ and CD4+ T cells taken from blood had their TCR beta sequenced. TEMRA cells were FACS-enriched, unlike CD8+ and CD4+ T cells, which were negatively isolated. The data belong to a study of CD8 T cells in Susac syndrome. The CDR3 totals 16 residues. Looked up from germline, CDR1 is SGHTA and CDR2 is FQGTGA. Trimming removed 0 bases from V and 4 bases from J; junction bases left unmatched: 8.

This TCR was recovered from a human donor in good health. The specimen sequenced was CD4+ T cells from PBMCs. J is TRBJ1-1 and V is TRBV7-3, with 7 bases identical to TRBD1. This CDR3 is CASSLTGGQSSTEAFF. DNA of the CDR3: TGTGCCAGCAGCTTAACGGGGGGACAGTCCTCCACTGAAGCTTTCTTT.